The clone carrying this T cell receptor beta chain was detected a few times. The antigen remains unidentified. Using RNA template, CDR3s of TCR alpha and beta were amplified with iRepertoire arm-PCR. Input was roughly 100-450 ng of tissue mRNA or PBMC total RNA. TCRdb itself ran the multiplex PCR reads through MiXCR, one entry per CDR3 protein. The data contain 300,000 to 450,000 distinct CDR3 sequences, about two fifths of them singletons. The data belong to a study of glioma-infiltrating T cells. After removal of 4 bases from V and 2 bases from J, the junction contained 19 bases not matched to a gene. Germline V gives CDR1 DFQATT, CDR2 SNEGSKA (reference sequence). The CDR3 loop spans 19 amino acids. The study's findings and limits: A blood CDR3 motif signature was depleted in highly divergent patients. Gliomas, especially low-grade, showed above-expected tissue-blood divergence; non-neoplastic patients showed below.

What was sequenced was glioma tissue, nonneoplastic brain tissue, or PBMCs (not recorded which). This receptor was identified in a human donor with low-grade glioma or glioblastoma, undergoing nonglioma brain surgery, or in good health (not recorded which). The chain recombines TRBV20-1 with TRBJ2-1; 8 bases align to TRBD2. This CDR3 reads CSAIYGTSLAGRTYNEQFF. The CDR3 DNA reads as TGCAGTGCTATCTACGGGACGTCCTTAGCGGGACGGACCTACAATGAGCAGTTCTTC.